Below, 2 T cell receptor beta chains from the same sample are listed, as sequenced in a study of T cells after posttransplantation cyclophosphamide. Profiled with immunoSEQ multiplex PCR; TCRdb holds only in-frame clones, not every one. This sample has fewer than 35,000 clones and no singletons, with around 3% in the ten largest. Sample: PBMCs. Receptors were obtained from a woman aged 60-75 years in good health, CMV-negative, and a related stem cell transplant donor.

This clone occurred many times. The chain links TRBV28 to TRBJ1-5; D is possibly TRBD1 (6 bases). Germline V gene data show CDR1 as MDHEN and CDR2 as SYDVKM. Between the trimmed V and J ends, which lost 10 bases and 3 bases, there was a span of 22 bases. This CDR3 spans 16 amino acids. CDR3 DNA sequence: TGTGCCACCTCATGGCAGGGACACTCGTTCAATCAGCCCCAGCATTTT. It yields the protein CATSWQGHSFNQPQHF.

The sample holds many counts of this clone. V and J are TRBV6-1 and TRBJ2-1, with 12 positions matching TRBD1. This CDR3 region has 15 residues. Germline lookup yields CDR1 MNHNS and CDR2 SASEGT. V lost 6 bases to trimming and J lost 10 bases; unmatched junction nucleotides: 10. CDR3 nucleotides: TGTGCCAGCAGACCCGGGACAGGGGGCGTGTTAGAGCAGTTCTTC. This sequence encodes CASRPGTGGVLEQFF.